This entry is about one T cell receptor (beta chain). Antigen: not known. This record belongs to a study of T cell repertoires in cytomegalovirus infection. The overall study: CMV infection plus the matching HLA type was flagged by public TCR beta signatures. Notes on the study in general: There were carriers of CMV plus the relevant HLA, and cumulative public TCR beta family frequency identified them. HLA-C-restricted CMV-specific TCR beta clonotypes prevailed in the ex vivo response.

TCRdb reanalysed the reads using MiXCR and keeps one entry per CDR3 protein. The repertoire holds some 280,000 distinct CDR3 sequences, with approximately 13% as singletons. Sequencing was done on a sample of PBMCs. The sequence was collected from a human donor in good health (CMV status not recorded). Some clones in this sample may be carry-over from other donors' samples.

In DNA form, the CDR3 reads TGTGCCAGCAGTGGACCCAGTGGGGCCGGCTCTGGAAACACCATATATTTT. It encodes CASSGPSGAGSGNTIYF. The rearrangement uses TRBV12-3 or TRBV12-4 and TRBJ1-3, with a possible D match to TRBD1 (5 bases). CDR3 length: 17 amino acids. The V end was cut by 5 bases, the J end by 0 bases, with 17 bases between.